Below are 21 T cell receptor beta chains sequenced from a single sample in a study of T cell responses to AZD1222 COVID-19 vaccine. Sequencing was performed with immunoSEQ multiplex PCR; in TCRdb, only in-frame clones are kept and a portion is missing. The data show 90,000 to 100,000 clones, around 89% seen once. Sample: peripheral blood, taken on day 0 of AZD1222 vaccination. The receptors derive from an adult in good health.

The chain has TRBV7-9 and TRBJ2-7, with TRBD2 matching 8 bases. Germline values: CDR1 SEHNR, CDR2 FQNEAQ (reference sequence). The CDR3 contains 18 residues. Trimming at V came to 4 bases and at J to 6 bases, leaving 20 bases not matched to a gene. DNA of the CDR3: TGTGCCAGCAGCTCTCCCTCCCTCCGGGAGGGTCACCCCCGCGAGCAGTACTTC. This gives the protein CASSSPSLREGHPREQYF.

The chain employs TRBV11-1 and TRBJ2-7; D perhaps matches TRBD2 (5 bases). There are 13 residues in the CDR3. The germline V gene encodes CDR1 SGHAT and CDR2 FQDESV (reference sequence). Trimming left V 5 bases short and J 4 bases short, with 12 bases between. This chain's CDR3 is CASSPGRDYEQYF. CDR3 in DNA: TGTGCCAGCAGCCCAGGACGGGATTACGAGCAGTACTTC.

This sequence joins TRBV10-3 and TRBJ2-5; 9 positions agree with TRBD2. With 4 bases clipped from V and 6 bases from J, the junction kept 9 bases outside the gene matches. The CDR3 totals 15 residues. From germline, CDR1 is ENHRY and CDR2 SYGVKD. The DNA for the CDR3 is TGTGCCATCAGTGTTTCTAGCGGGAATGTAAAGACCCAGTACTTC. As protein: CAISVSSGNVKTQYF.

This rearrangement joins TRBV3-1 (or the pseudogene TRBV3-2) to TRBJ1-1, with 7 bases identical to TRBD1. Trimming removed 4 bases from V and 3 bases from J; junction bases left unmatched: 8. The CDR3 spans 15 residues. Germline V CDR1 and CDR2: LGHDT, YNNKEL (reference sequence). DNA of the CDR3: TGTGCCAGCAGCCCCGAAGGGGGCAGGGACACTGAAGCTTTCTTT. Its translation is CASSPEGGRDTEAFF.

The CDR3, as DNA: TGTGCCAGCAGCCCGGGCGGCTACGACACAGATACGCAGTATTTT. Encoded protein: CASSPGGYDTDTQYF. This chain uses TRBV5-6 with TRBJ2-3; no reliable D call. The CDR3 is 15 residues long. The germline gives CDR1 SGHDT, CDR2 YYEEEE. Trimming left V 4 bases short and J 2 bases short, with 14 bases between.

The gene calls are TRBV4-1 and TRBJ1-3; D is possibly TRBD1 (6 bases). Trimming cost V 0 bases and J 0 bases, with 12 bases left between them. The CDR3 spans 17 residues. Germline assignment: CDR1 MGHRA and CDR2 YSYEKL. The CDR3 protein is CASSQDGTRGSGNTIYF. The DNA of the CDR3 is TGCGCCAGCAGCCAAGATGGGACACGGGGCTCTGGAAACACCATATATTTT.

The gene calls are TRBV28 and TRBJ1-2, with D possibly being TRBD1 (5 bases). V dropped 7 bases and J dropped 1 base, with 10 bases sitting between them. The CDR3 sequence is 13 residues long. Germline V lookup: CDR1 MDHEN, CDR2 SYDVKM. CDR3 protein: CASIRGLNYGYTF. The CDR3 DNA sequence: TGTGCCAGCATAAGGGGACTTAACTATGGCTACACCTTC.

CDR3 coding DNA: TGTGCCAGCAGCTTAAGTGGAATTAGCACAGATACGCAGTATTTT. Amino acid sequence: CASSLSGISTDTQYF. J is TRBJ2-3 and V is TRBV7-2; D call uncertain. CDR3 size: 15 residues. V dropped 2 bases and J dropped 0 bases, with 9 bases sitting between them. Germline CDR1 reads SGHTA; CDR2 reads FQGNSA. Using reference TRBV7-2 and TRBJ2-3 for the parts outside the CDR3, the full variable domain is GAGVSQSPSNKVTEKGKDVELRCDPISGHTALYWYRQSLGQGLEFLIYFQGNSAPDKSGLPSDRFSAERTGGSVSTLTIQRTQQEDSAVYLCASSLSGISTDTQYFGPGTRLTVL.

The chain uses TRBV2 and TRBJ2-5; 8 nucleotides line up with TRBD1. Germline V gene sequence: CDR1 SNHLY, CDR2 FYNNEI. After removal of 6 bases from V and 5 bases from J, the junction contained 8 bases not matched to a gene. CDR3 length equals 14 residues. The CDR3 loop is CASSSGQGGETQYF. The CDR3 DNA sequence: TGTGCCAGCAGCAGTGGACAGGGCGGGGAGACCCAGTACTTC. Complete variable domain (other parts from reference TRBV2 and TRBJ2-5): EPEVTQTPSHQVTQMGQEVILRCVPISNHLYFYWYRQILGQKVEFLVSFYNNEISEKSEIFDDQFSVERPDGSNFTLKIRSTKLEDSAMYFCASSSGQGGETQYFGPGTRLLVL.

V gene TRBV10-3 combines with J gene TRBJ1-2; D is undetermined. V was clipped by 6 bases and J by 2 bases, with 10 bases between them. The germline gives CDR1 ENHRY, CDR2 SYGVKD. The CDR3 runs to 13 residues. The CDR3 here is CAISNTENYGYTF. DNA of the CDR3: TGTGCCATCAGCAATACAGAGAACTATGGCTACACCTTC.

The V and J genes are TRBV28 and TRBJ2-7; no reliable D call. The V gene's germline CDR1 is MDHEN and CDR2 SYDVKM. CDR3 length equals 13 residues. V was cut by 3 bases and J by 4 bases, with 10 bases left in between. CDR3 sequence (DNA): TGTGCCAGCAGTTTGGCTAGTCTTTACGAGCAGTACTTC. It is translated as CASSLASLYEQYF.

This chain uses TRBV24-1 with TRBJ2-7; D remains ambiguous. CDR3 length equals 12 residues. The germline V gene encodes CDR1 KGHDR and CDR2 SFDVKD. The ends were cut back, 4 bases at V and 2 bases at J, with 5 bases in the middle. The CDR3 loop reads CATSEGPYEQYF. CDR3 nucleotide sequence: TGTGCCACCAGTGAAGGACCCTACGAGCAGTACTTC.

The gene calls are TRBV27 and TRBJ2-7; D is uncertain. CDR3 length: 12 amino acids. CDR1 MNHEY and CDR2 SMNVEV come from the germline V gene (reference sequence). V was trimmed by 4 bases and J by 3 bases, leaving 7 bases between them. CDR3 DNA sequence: TGTGCCAGCAGTTCCTACAGCTACGAGCAGTACTTC. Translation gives CASSSYSYEQYF.

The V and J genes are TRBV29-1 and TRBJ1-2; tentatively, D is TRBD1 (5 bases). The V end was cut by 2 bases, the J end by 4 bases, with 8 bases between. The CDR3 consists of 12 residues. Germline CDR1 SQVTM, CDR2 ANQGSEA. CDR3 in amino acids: CSVEHRFYGYTF. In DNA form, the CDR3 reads TGCAGCGTTGAACACAGGTTCTATGGCTACACCTTC.

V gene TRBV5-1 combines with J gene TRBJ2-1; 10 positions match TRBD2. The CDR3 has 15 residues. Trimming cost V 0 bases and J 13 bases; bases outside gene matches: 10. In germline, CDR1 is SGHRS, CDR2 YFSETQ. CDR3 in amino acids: CASSLAQASGRLQFF. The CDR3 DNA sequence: TGCGCCAGCAGCTTGGCCCAGGCTAGCGGGAGATTACAGTTCTTC.

The DNA for the CDR3 is TGTGCCCGCAAGAGGGGCTCCGATACGCAGTATTTT. This encodes CARKRGSDTQYF. This chain connects TRBV30 to TRBJ2-3; D is possibly TRBD1 or TRBD2 (5 bases each). The V end was cut by 8 bases, the J end by 6 bases, with 15 bases between. The CDR3 is 12 residues long. Germline V lookup: CDR1 GTSNPN, CDR2 SVGIG (reference sequence).

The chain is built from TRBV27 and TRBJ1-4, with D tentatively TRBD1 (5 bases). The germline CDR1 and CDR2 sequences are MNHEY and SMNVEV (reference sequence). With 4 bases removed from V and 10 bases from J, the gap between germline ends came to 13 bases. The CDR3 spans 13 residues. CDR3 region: CASSSWDEGKLFF. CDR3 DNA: TGTGCCAGCAGTTCGTGGGACGAGGGAAAACTGTTTTTT. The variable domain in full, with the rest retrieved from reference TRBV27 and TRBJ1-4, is EAQVTQNPRYLITVTGKKLTVTCSQNMNHEYMSWYRQDPGLGLRQIYYSMNVEVTDKGDVPEGYKVSRKEKRNFPLILESPSPNQTSLYFCASSSWDEGKLFFGSGTQLSVL.

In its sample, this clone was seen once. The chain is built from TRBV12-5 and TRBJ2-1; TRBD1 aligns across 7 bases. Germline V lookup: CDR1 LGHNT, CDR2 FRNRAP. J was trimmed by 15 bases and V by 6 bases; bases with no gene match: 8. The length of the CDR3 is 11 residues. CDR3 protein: CASGRDRVLFF. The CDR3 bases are TGTGCTAGTGGCCGTGACAGGGTGCTGTTCTTC.

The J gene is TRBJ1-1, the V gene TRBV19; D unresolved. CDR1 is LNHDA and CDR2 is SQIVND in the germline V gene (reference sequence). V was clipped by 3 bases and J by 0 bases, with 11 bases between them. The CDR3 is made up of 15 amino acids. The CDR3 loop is CASSIARIMNTEAFF. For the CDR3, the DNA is TGTGCCAGTAGTATTGCAAGGATTATGAACACTGAAGCTTTCTTT.

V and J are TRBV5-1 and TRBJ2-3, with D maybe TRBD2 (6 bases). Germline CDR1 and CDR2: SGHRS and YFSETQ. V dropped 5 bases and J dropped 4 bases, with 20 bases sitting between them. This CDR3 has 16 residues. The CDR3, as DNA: TGCGCCAGCAGTCCAGCGGGCCCTGAACAGGCAGATACGCAGTATTTT. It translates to CASSPAGPEQADTQYF. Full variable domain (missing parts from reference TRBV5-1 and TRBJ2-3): KAGVTQTPRYLIKTRGQQVTLSCSPISGHRSVSWYQQTPGQGLQFLFEYFSETQRNKGNFPGRFSGRQFSNSRSEMNVSTLELGDSALYLCASSPAGPEQADTQYFGPGTRLTVL.

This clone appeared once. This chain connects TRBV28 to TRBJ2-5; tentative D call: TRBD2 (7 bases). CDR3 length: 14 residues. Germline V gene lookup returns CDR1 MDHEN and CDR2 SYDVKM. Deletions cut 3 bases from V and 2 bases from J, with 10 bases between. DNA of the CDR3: TGTGCCAGCAGTTTGGAGGGGGGGCAAGAGACCCAGTACTTC. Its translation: CASSLEGGQETQYF.